This T cell receptor beta chain was recovered during a study of T cells in Graves' hyperthyroidism and ophthalmopathy. General observations from the study: Ophthalmopathy was model-predicted a median about 6.7 months pre-onset.

The investigators amplified TCR beta CDR3 regions from RNA transcripts. The study used the HTBI primer set for a first-round RT-PCR of the TCR CDR3. TCRdb itself ran the multiplex PCR reads through MiXCR, one entry per CDR3 protein. The sample records some 380,000 distinct CDR3 sequences, around an eighth being singletons. Exclusion of patients followed from uncontrolled infection, other autoimmune disease, pregnancy or lactation. Blood was drawn at first hyperthyroidism diagnosis, before any ophthalmopathy symptoms. This clonotype was counted at least ten times. Its antigen is unidentified. With 3 bases removed from V and 0 bases from J, the gap between germline ends came to 12 bases. There are 15 residues in the CDR3. The germline V gene encodes CDR1 DFQATT and CDR2 SNEGSKA (reference sequence).

The sample consisted of blood. This TCR was recovered from a young man with Graves' hyperthyroidism that later progressed to Graves' ophthalmopathy. The chain is built from TRBV20-1 and TRBJ2-1; D might be TRBD1 (5 bases). The CDR3 spells CSASGHASSYNEQFF. In nucleotides, the CDR3 is TGCAGTGCTAGCGGACACGCTAGCTCCTACAATGAGCAGTTCTTC.